This T cell receptor (beta chain) came from a study of OX40 agonist ivuxolimab in advanced cancers. Study as a whole: Patients enrolled in dose escalation were diagnosed with hepatocellular carcinoma, melanoma, renal cell or head and neck cancer. Of the patients, three showed partial responses, one with hepatocellular carcinoma and two with cutaneous melanoma. Findings and caveats of the study: Partly responding patients at 0.1-3.0 mg/kg showed some of the smallest clonal expansion.

Clones were read by immunoSEQ multiplex PCR, and TCRdb kept only the in-frame ones, dropping some. The sample includes some 14,000 clones, approximately 60% of them seen just once. On this clone itself: As yet, its antigen is unknown.

Trimming removed 4 bases from V and 1 base from J, with 10 bases in between. The CDR3 has 13 amino acids. Germline V gene sequence: CDR1 GTSNPN, CDR2 SVGIG (reference sequence). The chain links TRBV30 to TRBJ1-1; a possible D gene is TRBD1 (5 bases). The TCR was taken from an adult with an advanced solid tumor such as melanoma, head and neck, liver or kidney cancer. The sample here was CD4+ or CD8+ T cells sorted from blood, taken in a trial of the OX40 agonist ivuxolimab. This chain's CDR3 is CAWMLTGNTEAFF. The CDR3 DNA follows: TGTGCCTGGATGCTTACAGGGAACACTGAAGCTTTCTTT.